The clone carrying this TCR beta chain has a single count. The CDR3 has 13 residues. J gave up 5 bases and V 6 bases, and 5 bases lay outside the gene matches. Germline CDR1 and CDR2: SQVTM and ANQGSEA. The data were produced by immunoSEQ multiplex PCR, yet TCRdb's version contains in-frame clones alone and is incomplete. The table shows fewer than 40,000 clones, with approximately 90% occurring only once. This sample stems from a study of T cell changes during pregnancy in multiple sclerosis. The chain combines TRBV29-1 with TRBJ2-1; TRBD2 agrees at 9 bases. The receptor was derived from a female donor with multiple sclerosis, enrolled in a pregnancy study. The sequencing used CD8+ T cells from peripheral blood mononuclear cells, collected before pregnancy. The CDR3 reads CSVGASGDNEQFF. In DNA form, the CDR3 reads TGCAGCGTAGGGGCTAGCGGGGACAATGAGCAGTTCTTC.